Below, 3 T cell receptor beta chains from the same sample are listed, as sequenced in a study of OX40 agonist ivuxolimab in advanced cancers. Here immunoSEQ multiplex PCR was the method, and the copy in TCRdb shows in-frame clones only, minus some. The sample yields about 93,000 clones, 89% seen once. This specimen was CD4+ or CD8+ T cells sorted from blood, taken in a trial of the OX40 agonist ivuxolimab. These receptors were collected from an adult with an advanced solid tumor such as melanoma, head and neck, liver or kidney cancer.

The rearrangement links TRBV5-1 to TRBJ2-7; D is uncertain. The CDR3 sequence is 13 residues long. V was shortened by 0 bases and J by 7 bases, with 11 bases between the two germline ends. CDR1 and CDR2 (germline): SGHRS, YFSETQ. CDR3 sequence (DNA): TGCGCCAGCAGCTTGGGGTTTTCGGTAGAGCAGTACTTC. Protein product: CASSLGFSVEQYF.

The J gene is TRBJ2-3, the V gene TRBV18, with D perhaps TRBD1 (5 bases). The V gene lost 4 bases and the J gene lost 6 bases, with 20 bases spanning the gap. The germline gives CDR1 KGHSH, CDR2 LQKENI. The CDR3 length is 16 residues. The DNA of the CDR3 is TGTGCCAGCTCACGCCAGGGTATAGTGGTCGGGGATACGCAGTATTTT. Translated: CASSRQGIVVGDTQYF.

This sequence joins TRBV30 and TRBJ2-3; 11 bases match TRBD2. The CDR3 covers 20 residues. V was clipped by 0 bases and J by 0 bases; unmatched bases: 14. Germline values: CDR1 GTSNPN, CDR2 SVGIG (reference sequence). CDR3 in amino acids: CAWSVHLAGGSWTSTDTQYF. The CDR3 DNA sequence: TGTGCCTGGAGTGTACATCTAGCGGGGGGTTCGTGGACTAGCACAGATACGCAGTATTTT.